Only a few counts were recorded for the clone carrying this T cell receptor (beta chain). These data originate in a study of patients and donors after allogeneic stem cell transplantation. One entry per CDR3 protein results from TCRdb running MiXCR on the RT-PCR reads. The sample carries about a million distinct CDR3 sequences, approximately 18% recorded once. The sample was blood, either unsorted or a sorted T cell fraction (not recorded which). This clonotype was obtained from a human donor who was either an allogeneic HSCT recipient or a stem cell or donor lymphocyte infusion donor (not recorded which). It is not recorded whose cells these are; they may come from a transplant donor.

CDR3 amino acids: CASSVQNTGELFF. CDR3 nucleotides: TGTGCCAGCAGCGTCCAGAACACCGGGGAGCTGTTTTTT. This sequence joins TRBV9 and TRBJ2-2; no definite D call. CDR3 length: 13 amino acids. Germline CDR1 SGDLS, CDR2 YYNGEE. The ends were cut back, 2 bases at V and 1 base at J, with 3 bases in the middle.